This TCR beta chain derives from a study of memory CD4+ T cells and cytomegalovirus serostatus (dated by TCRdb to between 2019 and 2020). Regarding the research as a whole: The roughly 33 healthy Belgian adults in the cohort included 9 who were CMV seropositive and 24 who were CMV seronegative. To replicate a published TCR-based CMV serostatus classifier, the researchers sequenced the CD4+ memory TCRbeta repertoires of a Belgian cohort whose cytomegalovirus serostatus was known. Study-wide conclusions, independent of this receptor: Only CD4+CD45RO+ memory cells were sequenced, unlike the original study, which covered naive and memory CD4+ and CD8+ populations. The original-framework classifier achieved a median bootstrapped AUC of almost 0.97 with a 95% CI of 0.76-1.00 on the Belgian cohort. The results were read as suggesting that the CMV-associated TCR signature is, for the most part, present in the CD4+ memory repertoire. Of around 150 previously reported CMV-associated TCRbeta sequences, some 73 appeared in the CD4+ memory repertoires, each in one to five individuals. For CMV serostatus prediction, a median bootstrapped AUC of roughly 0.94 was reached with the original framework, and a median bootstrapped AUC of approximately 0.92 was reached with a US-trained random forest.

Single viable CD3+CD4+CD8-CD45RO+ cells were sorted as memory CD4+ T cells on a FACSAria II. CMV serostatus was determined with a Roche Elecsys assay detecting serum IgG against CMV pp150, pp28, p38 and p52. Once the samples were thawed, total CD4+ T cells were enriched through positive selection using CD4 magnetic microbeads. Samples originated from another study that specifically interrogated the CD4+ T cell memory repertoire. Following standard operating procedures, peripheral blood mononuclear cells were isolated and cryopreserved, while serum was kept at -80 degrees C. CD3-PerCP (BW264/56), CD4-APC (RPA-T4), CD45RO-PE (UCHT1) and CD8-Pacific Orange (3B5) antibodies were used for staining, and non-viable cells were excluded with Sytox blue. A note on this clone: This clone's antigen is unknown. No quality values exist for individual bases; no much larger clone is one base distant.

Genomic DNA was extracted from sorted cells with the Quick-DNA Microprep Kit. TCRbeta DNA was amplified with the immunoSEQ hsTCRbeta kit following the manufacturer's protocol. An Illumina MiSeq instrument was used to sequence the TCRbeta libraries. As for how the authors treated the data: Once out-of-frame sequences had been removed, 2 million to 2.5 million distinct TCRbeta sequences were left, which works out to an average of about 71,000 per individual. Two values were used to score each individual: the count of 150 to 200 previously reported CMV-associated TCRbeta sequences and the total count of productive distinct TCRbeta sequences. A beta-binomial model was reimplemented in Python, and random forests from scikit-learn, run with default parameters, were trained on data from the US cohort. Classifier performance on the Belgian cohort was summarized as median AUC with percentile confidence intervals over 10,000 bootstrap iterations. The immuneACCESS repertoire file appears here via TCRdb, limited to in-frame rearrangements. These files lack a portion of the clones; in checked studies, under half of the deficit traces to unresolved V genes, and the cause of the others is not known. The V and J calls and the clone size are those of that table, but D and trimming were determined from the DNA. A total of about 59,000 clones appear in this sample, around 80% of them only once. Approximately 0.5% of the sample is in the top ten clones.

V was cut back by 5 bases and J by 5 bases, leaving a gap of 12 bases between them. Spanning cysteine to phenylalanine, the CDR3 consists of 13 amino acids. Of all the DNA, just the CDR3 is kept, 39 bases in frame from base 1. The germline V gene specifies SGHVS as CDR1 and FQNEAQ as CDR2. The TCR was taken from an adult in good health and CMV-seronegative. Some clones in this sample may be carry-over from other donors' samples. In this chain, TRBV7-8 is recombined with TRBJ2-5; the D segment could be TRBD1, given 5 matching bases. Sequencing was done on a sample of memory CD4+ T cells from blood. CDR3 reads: CASSLQDVETQYF. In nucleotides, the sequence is TGTGCCAGCAGCCTACAGGATGTGGAGACCCAGTACTTC.